This T cell receptor beta chain comes out of a study of response to subunit inactivated influenza vaccine. Study observations and caveats: The authors suggested that every seasonal influenza vaccination recruits few new T cells.

The CDR3 consists of 15 residues. Trimming shortened V by 5 bases and J by 5 bases, and 14 bases separated the two germline ends. Germline V CDR1 and CDR2: SGHRS, YFSETQ. A word on this clonotype: Its antigen is not identified.

TCRdb reanalysed the RT-PCR reads using MiXCR and keeps one entry per CDR3 protein. The profile covers over 650,000 distinct CDR3 sequences, with around a sixth appearing a single time and approximately 11% taken by the ten largest. The receptor was isolated from a man aged 50-60 years who received an inactivated influenza vaccine. Source: PBMCs from blood, taken less than 6 days after vaccination. This sequence joins TRBV5-1 and TRBJ1-6; D may be TRBD1 (5 bases). The CDR3 reads CASSSQEGHNSPLHF. As DNA, the CDR3 is TGCGCCAGCAGTTCCCAGGAGGGGCATAATTCACCCCTCCACTTT. The variable domain in full, with the rest retrieved from reference TRBV5-1 and TRBJ1-6, is KAGVTQTPRYLIKTRGQQVTLSCSPISGHRSVSWYQQTPGQGLQFLFEYFSETQRNKGNFPGRFSGRQFSNSRSEMNVSTLELGDSALYLCASSSQEGHNSPLHFGNGTRLTVT.